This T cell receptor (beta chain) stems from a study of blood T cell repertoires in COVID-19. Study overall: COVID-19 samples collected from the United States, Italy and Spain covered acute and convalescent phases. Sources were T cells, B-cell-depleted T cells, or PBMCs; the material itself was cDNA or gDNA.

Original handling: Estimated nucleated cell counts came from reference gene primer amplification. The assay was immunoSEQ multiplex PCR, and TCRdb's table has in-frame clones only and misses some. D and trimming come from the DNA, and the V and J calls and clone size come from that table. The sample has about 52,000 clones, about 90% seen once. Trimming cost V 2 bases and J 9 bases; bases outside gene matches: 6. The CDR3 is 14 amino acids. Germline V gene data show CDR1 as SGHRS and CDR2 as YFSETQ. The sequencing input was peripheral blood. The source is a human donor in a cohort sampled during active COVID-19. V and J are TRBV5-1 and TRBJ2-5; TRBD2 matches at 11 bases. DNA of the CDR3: TGCGCCAGCAGCTTAACTAGCGGGAGTGCGGCCCAGTACTTC. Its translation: CASSLTSGSAAQYF.